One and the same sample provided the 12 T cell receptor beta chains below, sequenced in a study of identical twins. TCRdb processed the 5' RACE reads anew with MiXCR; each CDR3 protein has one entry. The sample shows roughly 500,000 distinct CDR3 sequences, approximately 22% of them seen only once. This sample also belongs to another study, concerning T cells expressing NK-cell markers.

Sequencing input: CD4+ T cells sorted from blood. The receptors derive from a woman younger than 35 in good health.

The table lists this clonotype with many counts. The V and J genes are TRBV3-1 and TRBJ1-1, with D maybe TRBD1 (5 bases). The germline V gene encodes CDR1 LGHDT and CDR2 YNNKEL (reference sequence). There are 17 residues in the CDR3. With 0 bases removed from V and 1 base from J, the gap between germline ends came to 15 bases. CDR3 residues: CASSQDKRRQSNTEAFF. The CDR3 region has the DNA TGTGCCAGCAGCCAAGATAAGAGAAGACAGTCGAACACTGAAGCTTTCTTT. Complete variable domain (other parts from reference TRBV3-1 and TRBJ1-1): DTAVSQTPKYLVTQMGNDKSIKCEQNLGHDTMYWYKQDSKKFLKIMFSYNNKELIINETVPNRFSPKSPDKAHLNLHINSLELGDSAVYFCASSQDKRRQSNTEAFFGQGTRLTVV.

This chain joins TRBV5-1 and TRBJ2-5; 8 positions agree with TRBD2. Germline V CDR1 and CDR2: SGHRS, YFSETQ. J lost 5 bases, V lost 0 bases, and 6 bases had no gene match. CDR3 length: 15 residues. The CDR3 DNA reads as TGCGCCAGCAGCTTGGTGGGACTAGGAGCGGAGACCCAGTACTTC. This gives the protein CASSLVGLGAETQYF.

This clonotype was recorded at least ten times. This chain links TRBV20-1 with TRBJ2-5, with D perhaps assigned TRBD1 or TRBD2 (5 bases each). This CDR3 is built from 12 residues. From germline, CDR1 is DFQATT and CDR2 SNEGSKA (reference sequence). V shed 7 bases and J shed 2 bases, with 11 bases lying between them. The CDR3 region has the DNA TGCAGTGGGACGGGACGGCAAGAGACCCAGTACTTC. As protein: CSGTGRQETQYF.

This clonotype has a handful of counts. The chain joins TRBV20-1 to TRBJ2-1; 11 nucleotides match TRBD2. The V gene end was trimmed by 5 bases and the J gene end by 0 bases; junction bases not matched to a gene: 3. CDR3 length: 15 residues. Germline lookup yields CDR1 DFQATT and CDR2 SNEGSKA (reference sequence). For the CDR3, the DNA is TGCAGTGCTCATGGGACTAGCGGCTCCTACAATGAGCAGTTCTTC. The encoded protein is CSAHGTSGSYNEQFF.

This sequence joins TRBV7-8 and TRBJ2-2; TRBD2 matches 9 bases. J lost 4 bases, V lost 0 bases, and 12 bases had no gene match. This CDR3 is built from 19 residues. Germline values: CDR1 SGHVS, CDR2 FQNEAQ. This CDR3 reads CASSLAARRGGRTTGELFF. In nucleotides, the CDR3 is TGTGCCAGCAGCTTAGCCGCTCGGCGGGGGGGCCGGACCACCGGGGAGCTGTTTTTT.

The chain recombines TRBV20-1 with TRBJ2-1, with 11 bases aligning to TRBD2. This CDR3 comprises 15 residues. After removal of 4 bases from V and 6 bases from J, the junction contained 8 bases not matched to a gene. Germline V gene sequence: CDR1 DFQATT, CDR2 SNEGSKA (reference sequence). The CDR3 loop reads CSATNSGGASNEQFF. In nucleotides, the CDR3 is TGCAGTGCTACAAATAGCGGGGGGGCCAGCAATGAGCAGTTCTTC.

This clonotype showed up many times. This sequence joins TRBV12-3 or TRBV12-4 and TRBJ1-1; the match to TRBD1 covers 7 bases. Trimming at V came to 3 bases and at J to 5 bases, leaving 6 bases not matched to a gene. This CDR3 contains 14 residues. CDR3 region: CASSLGAGGTEAFF. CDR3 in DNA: TGTGCCAGCAGTTTGGGGGCAGGGGGGACTGAAGCTTTCTTT.

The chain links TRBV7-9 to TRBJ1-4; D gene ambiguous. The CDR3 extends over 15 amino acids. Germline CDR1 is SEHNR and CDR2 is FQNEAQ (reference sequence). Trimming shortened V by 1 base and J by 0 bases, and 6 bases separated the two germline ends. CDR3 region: CASSLVLTTNEKLFF. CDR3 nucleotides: TGTGCCAGCAGCTTAGTCCTGACAACTAATGAAAAACTGTTTTTT. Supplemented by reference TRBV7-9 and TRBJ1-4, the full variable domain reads DTGVSQNPRHKITKRGQNVTFRCDPISEHNRLYWYRQTLGQGPEFLTYFQNEAQLEKSRLLSDRFSAERPKGSFSTLEIQRTEQGDSAMYLCASSLVLTTNEKLFFGSGTQLSVL.

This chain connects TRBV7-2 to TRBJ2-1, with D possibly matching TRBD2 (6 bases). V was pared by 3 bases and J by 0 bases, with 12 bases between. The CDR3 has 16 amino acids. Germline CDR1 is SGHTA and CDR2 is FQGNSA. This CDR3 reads CASSLGGTGSYNEQFF. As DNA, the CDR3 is TGTGCCAGCAGCTTGGGCGGGACCGGCTCCTACAATGAGCAGTTCTTC.

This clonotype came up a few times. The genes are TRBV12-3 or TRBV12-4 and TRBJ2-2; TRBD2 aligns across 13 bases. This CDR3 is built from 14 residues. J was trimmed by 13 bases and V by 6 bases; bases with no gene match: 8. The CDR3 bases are TGTGCCAGCAGCCCTACCAGGACTAGCGGGAGGCTGTTTTTT. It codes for CASSPTRTSGRLFF.

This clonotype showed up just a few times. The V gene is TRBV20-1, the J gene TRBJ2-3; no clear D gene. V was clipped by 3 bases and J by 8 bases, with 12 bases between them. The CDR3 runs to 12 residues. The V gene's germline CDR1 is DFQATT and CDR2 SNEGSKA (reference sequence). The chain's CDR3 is CSASPLIATQYF. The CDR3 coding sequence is TGCAGTGCTAGTCCCCTGATCGCTACGCAGTATTTT.

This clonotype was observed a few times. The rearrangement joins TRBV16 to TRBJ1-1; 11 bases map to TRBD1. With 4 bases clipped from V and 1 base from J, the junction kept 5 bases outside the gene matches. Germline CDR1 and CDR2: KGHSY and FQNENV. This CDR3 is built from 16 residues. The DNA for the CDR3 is TGTGCCAGCAGCCCTTGGACAGGGGGCTCGAACACTGAAGCTTTCTTT. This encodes CASSPWTGGSNTEAFF.